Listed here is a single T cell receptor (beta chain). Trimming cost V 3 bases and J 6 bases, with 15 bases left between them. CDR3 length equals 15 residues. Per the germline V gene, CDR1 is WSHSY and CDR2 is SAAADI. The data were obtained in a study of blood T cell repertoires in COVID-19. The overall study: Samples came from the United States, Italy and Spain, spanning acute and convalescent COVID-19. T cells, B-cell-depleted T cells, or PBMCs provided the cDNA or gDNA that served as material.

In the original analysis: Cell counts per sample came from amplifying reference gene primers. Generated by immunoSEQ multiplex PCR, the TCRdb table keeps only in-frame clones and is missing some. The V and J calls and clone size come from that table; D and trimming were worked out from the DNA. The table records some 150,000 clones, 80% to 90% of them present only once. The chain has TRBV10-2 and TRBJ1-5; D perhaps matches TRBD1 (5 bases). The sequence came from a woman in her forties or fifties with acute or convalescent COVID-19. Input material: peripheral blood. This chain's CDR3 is CASSESAGGGQPQHF. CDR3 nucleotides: TGCGCCAGCAGTGAAAGCGCGGGGGGAGGTCAGCCCCAGCATTTT.